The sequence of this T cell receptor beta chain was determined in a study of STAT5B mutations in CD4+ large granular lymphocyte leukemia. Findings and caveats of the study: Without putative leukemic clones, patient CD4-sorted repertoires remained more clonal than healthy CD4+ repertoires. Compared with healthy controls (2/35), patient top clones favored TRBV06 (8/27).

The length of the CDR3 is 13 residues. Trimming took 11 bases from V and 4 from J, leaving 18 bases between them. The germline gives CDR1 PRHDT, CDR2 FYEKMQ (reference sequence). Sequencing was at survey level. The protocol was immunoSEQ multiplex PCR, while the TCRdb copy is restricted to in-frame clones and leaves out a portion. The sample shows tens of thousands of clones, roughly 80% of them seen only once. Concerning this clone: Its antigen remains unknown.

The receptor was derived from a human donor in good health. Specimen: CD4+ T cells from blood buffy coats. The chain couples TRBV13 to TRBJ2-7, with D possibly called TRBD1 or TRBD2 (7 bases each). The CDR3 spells CASGGEGSYEQYF. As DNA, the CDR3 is TGTGCCTCAGGGGGGGAGGGATCGTACGAGCAGTACTTC.